This section outlines one T cell receptor (beta chain) sequence together with its context. CDR3 size: 14 residues. V shed 2 bases, J shed 8 bases, and the junction held 5 bases outside the gene matches. Germline lookup yields CDR1 SGHTA and CDR2 FQGNSA. These data are taken from a study of OX40 agonist ivuxolimab in advanced cancers. Clones were read by immunoSEQ multiplex PCR, and TCRdb kept only the in-frame ones, dropping some. The sample lists about 62,000 clones; approximately 82% were seen once. The rearrangement uses TRBV7-2 and TRBJ1-3; 8 bases fit TRBD1. This receptor was taken from an adult with an advanced solid tumor such as melanoma, head and neck, liver or kidney cancer. The sample in question was CD4+ or CD8+ T cells sorted from blood, obtained in a trial of the OX40 agonist ivuxolimab. CDR3 in amino acids: CASSLQGAQDTIYF. The CDR3 DNA sequence: TGTGCCAGCAGCTTACAGGGGGCCCAGGACACCATATATTTT. The full variable domain, completed using reference TRBV7-2 and TRBJ1-3, is GAGVSQSPSNKVTEKGKDVELRCDPISGHTALYWYRQSLGQGLEFLIYFQGNSAPDKSGLPSDRFSAERTGGSVSTLTIQRTQQEDSAVYLCASSLQGAQDTIYFGEGSWLTVV.